These 28 T cell receptor beta chains were all obtained from the same sample, sequenced in a study of cytomegalovirus exposure and HLA in healthy donors. Profiling relied on immunoSEQ multiplex PCR, and the TCRdb table lists in-frame clones only, not all of them. The sample has 75,000 to 90,000 clones, about 96% seen once. Sequenced material: PBMCs. The receptor source for this set is a young man in good health and CMV-seropositive.

CDR3 sequence reads: CASSQTVNTEAFF. CDR3 in DNA: TGTGCCAGCAGCCAGACAGTGAACACTGAAGCTTTCTTT. The V call is TRBV7-2, the J call TRBJ1-1; D may be TRBD1 (5 bases). This CDR3 comprises 13 residues. The germline V and J ends were trimmed by 5 bases and 0 bases, with 7 bases remaining between them. Germline V CDR1 and CDR2: SGHTA, FQGNSA.

V and J are TRBV18 and TRBJ2-5, with a possible D match to TRBD1 (6 bases). Per the germline V gene, CDR1 is KGHSH and CDR2 is LQKENI. Trimming pared 2 bases from V and 5 bases from J, leaving 15 bases between. The CDR3 is 15 amino acids. CDR3 protein: CASSPIVQGGETQYF. The CDR3 DNA is TGTGCCAGCTCACCAATAGTACAGGGTGGTGAGACCCAGTACTTC.

V gene TRBV27 combines with J gene TRBJ2-1; 11 bases are shared with TRBD2. CDR1 is MNHEY, CDR2 SMNVEV, per germline (reference sequence). The CDR3 runs 14 residues. The V gene end was trimmed by 7 bases and the J gene end by 10 bases; junction bases not matched to a gene: 9. CDR3 bases: TGTGCCAGCACTCTTGGACTAGCGGGTACAGAGCAGTTCTTC. Residues: CASTLGLAGTEQFF.

This clone occurred once. V is TRBV29-1 and J is TRBJ2-7; TRBD1 matches 7 bases. With V trimmed by 5 bases and J by 7 bases, 14 bases remained unmatched. The germline V gene encodes CDR1 SQVTM and CDR2 ANQGSEA. The CDR3 is made up of 14 amino acids. CDR3 DNA sequence: TGCAGCGTTCAAAGACAGGGTATCCGTGGGGAGCAGTACTTC. It is translated as CSVQRQGIRGEQYF.

This chain links TRBV19 with TRBJ1-2; a possible D gene is TRBD1 (6 bases). Germline-derived CDR1 and CDR2 are LNHDA and SQIVND (reference sequence). The CDR3 contains 13 residues. V was clipped by 6 bases and J by 9 bases, with 17 bases between them. CDR3 nucleotide sequence: TGTGCCAGTAGACCTCCCGGGGGGCTCAGCTACACCTTC. Its translation is CASRPPGGLSYTF.

Only one count was recorded for this clone. J is TRBJ2-3 and V is TRBV6-5, with D possibly matching TRBD2 (7 bases). Germline assignment: CDR1 MNHEY and CDR2 SVGAGI. V lost 7 bases and J 1 base, leaving 15 bases between the germline ends. The CDR3 runs to 15 residues. The CDR3 sequence: CASKEGGRGTDTQYF. CDR3 DNA sequence: TGTGCCAGCAAGGAGGGGGGGCGAGGCACAGATACGCAGTATTTT.

The chain combines TRBV19 with TRBJ2-7; TRBD1 matches at 9 bases. Trimming removed 1 base from V and 4 bases from J; junction bases left unmatched: 5. Germline CDR1 is LNHDA and CDR2 is SQIVND (reference sequence). The CDR3 length is 15 residues. The CDR3 sequence is CASSIGTGDYYEQYF. The DNA of the CDR3 is TGTGCCAGTAGTATAGGGACAGGGGATTATTACGAGCAGTACTTC. The variable domain in full, with the rest retrieved from reference TRBV19 and TRBJ2-7, is DGGITQSPKYLFRKEGQNVTLSCEQNLNHDAMYWYRQDPGQGLRLIYYSQIVNDFQKGDIAEGYSVSREKKESFPLTVTSAQKNPTAFYLCASSIGTGDYYEQYFGPGTRLTVT.

This clone occurred once. The chain links TRBV25-1 to TRBJ2-1; TRBD1 agrees at 10 bases. Germline V gene data show CDR1 as MGHDK and CDR2 as SYGVNS. V lost 6 bases, J lost 2 bases, and 1 base stayed unmatched. The CDR3 is 14 residues long. CDR3 nucleotide sequence: TGTGCCAGCAGGGGGACAGGGGCCTACAATGAGCAGTTCTTC. Protein: CASRGTGAYNEQFF.

V gene TRBV6-1 combines with J gene TRBJ2-1; 14 bases align to TRBD2. The germline CDR1 and CDR2 sequences are MNHNS and SASEGT. This CDR3 has 16 residues. V lost 2 bases to trimming and J lost 8 bases; unmatched junction nucleotides: 5. This chain's CDR3 is CASSERGTSGSYEQFF. The CDR3, as DNA: TGTGCCAGCAGTGAAAGGGGGACTAGCGGGAGCTATGAGCAGTTCTTC.

Note on this clone: Relative to the germline gene, one junction end is altered; a read error may explain this. This chain uses TRBV7-7 with TRBJ2-5; TRBD1 or TRBD2 may be the D gene (5 bases each). The CDR3 totals 15 residues. Per the germline V gene, CDR1 is SSHAT and CDR2 is FNYEAQ (reference sequence). The CDR3 nucleotides are TGTGCTAGCAGCTTAGAGGGGTTAGAAGGAGAGACCCAGTACTTC. It is translated as CASSLEGLEGETQYF.

For the CDR3, the DNA is TGCAGCGTTGTAGCGACTGAGCAGTTCTTC. The encoded protein is CSVVATEQFF. The chain combines TRBV29-1 with TRBJ2-1; weak D call: TRBD2 (5 bases). V lost 4 bases and J 9 bases, leaving 7 bases between the germline ends. The germline V gene encodes CDR1 SQVTM and CDR2 ANQGSEA. This CDR3 is built from 10 residues.

The V call is TRBV5-5, the J call TRBJ2-7; D unclear. Germline CDR1 and CDR2: SGHKS and YYEKEE (reference sequence). The V end was cut by 4 bases, the J end by 0 bases, with 20 bases between. CDR3 length: 17 amino acids. CDR3 in DNA: TGTGCCAGCAGCCCGGTGGTTACGGTAAGAAGCTCCTACGAGCAGTACTTC. It yields the protein CASSPVVTVRSSYEQYF.

The chain uses TRBV2 and TRBJ2-7, with TRBD2 matching over 10 bases. The length of the CDR3 is 14 residues. Per germline, CDR1 SNHLY and CDR2 FYNNEI. After removal of 7 bases from V and 5 bases from J, the junction contained 8 bases not matched to a gene. The CDR3 nucleotides read TGTGCCAGCACCGGCCTAGCGGGAGCCCACGAGCAGTACTTC. It yields the protein CASTGLAGAHEQYF.

J is TRBJ2-1 and V is TRBV13; 10 nucleotides match TRBD2. Germline V gives CDR1 PRHDT, CDR2 FYEKMQ (reference sequence). The CDR3 runs to 16 residues. Trimming removed 4 bases from V and 3 bases from J; junction bases left unmatched: 6. CDR3 sequence (DNA): TGTGCCAGCAGCTACCGGACTAGCGGCCACTACAATGAGCAGTTCTTC. As protein: CASSYRTSGHYNEQFF. Drawing the rest from reference TRBV13 and TRBJ2-1, the complete variable domain is AAGVIQSPRHLIKEKRETATLKCYPIPRHDTVYWYQQGPGQDPQFLISFYEKMQSDKGSIPDRFSAQQFSDYHSELNMSSLELGDSALYFCASSYRTSGHYNEQFFGPGTRLTVL.

CDR3 residues: CASSASRQPLNTEAFF. DNA for the CDR3: TGTGCCAGCAGCGCGAGCAGACAGCCTTTGAACACTGAAGCTTTCTTT. The V call is TRBV7-9, the J call TRBJ1-1; a possible D gene is TRBD1 (5 bases). Germline V CDR1 and CDR2: SEHNR, FQNEAQ (reference sequence). This CDR3 spans 16 amino acids. Trimming removed 5 bases at V and 0 bases at J, with 16 bases between.

In its sample, this clone was seen once. The CDR3, as DNA: TGCAGCGTTGAGGGGACTAGTAAGAATGAGCAGTTCTTC. Amino acid sequence: CSVEGTSKNEQFF. The chain joins TRBV29-1 to TRBJ2-1; 8 positions agree with TRBD2. Germline values: CDR1 SQVTM, CDR2 ANQGSEA. The CDR3 length is 13 residues. Trimming at V came to 3 bases and at J to 7 bases, leaving 5 bases not matched to a gene.

V is TRBV27 and J is TRBJ1-2; D perhaps matches TRBD1 (6 bases). The V gene's germline CDR1 is MNHEY and CDR2 SMNVEV (reference sequence). This CDR3 comprises 15 residues. V was cut by 0 bases and J by 8 bases, with 16 bases left in between. The CDR3 DNA follows: TGTGCCAGCAGTTTATCCTCGACAGGTACCGGGGGCTACACCTTC. It specifies CASSLSSTGTGGYTF.

The rearrangement joins TRBV5-8 to TRBJ2-7, with D uncertain. Per the germline V gene, CDR1 is SGHTS and CDR2 is YDEGEE. The length of the CDR3 is 14 residues. V lost 4 bases and J 3 bases, leaving 14 bases between the germline ends. DNA of the CDR3: TGTGCCAGCAGCATGCCCGAGAAGAGCTACGAGCAGTACTTC. Amino acids: CASSMPEKSYEQYF. Full variable domain (remainder filled in from reference TRBV5-8 and TRBJ2-7): EAGVTQSPTHLIKTRGQQATLRCSPISGHTSVYWYQQALGLGLQFLLWYDEGEERNRGNFPPRFSGRQFPNYSSELNVNALELEDSALYLCASSMPEKSYEQYFGPGTRLTVT.

A note on this clone: This specimen includes other DNA sequences encoding the same CDR3. The chain joins TRBV5-1 to TRBJ2-1; D possibly corresponds to TRBD1 (5 bases). The length of the CDR3 is 15 residues. Germline loops: CDR1 SGHRS, CDR2 YFSETQ. V shed 1 base and J shed 2 bases, with 10 bases lying between them. This chain's CDR3 is CASSLRRAAYNEQFF. The CDR3 DNA reads TGCGCCAGCAGCTTGCGCAGGGCCGCCTACAATGAGCAGTTCTTC.

The chain joins TRBV27 to TRBJ2-4; TRBD1 matches at 9 bases. The trim removed 8 bases at V and 12 bases at J, leaving 14 bases unmatched. Germline CDR1 and CDR2: MNHEY and SMNVEV (reference sequence). CDR3 length: 14 residues. CDR3 DNA sequence: TGTGCCAGCGGAGGTCGGACAGGGGTGGAGGGTCAGTACTTC. This translates into CASGGRTGVEGQYF.

V is TRBV9 and J is TRBJ2-1, with TRBD2 identical over 9 bases. V was clipped by 4 bases and J by 2 bases; unmatched bases: 4. The CDR3 runs 15 residues. CDR1 is SGDLS, CDR2 YYNGEE, per germline. In DNA, the CDR3 is TGTGCCAGCAGCTCCGCTAGCGGGACCTACAATGAGCAGTTCTTC. Encoded protein: CASSSASGTYNEQFF.

On this clone: This specimen includes other DNA sequences encoding the same CDR3. The rearrangement joins TRBV5-1 to TRBJ2-2; 7 bases are a match to TRBD2. V gave up 0 bases and J gave up 4 bases; unmatched junction bases: 3. CDR1 and CDR2 from the germline V gene are SGHRS and YFSETQ. The CDR3 consists of 15 residues. For the CDR3, the DNA is TGCGCCAGCAGCTTGGGGACGGGGGGCACCGGGGAGCTGTTTTTT. Amino acid sequence: CASSLGTGGTGELFF. The entire variable domain, with the rest obtained from reference TRBV5-1 and TRBJ2-2, is as follows: KAGVTQTPRYLIKTRGQQVTLSCSPISGHRSVSWYQQTPGQGLQFLFEYFSETQRNKGNFPGRFSGRQFSNSRSEMNVSTLELGDSALYLCASSLGTGGTGELFFGEGSRLTVL.

The chain has TRBV5-1 and TRBJ2-7, with D possibly matching TRBD2 (5 bases). CDR3 length equals 13 residues. CDR1 and CDR2 from the germline V gene are SGHRS and YFSETQ. Trimming took off 1 base at V and 2 bases at J, with 7 bases between the two ends. Written as DNA, the CDR3 is TGCGCCAGCAGCTTGTCCGGGACCTACGAGCAGTACTTC. Protein product: CASSLSGTYEQYF.

The V call is TRBV9, the J call TRBJ1-4; D call uncertain. Per the germline V gene, CDR1 is SGDLS and CDR2 is YYNGEE. V was cut by 0 bases and J by 7 bases, with 13 bases left in between. This CDR3 region has 15 residues. In DNA form, the CDR3 reads TGTGCCAGCAGCGTAGCCGCGGGAGAAGGTGAAAAACTGTTTTTT. As protein: CASSVAAGEGEKLFF.

The CDR3 loop is CASRPITGSSYNEQFF. DNA of the CDR3: TGCGCCAGCAGACCGATTACGGGTAGCTCCTACAATGAGCAGTTCTTC. This chain joins TRBV5-1 and TRBJ2-1; D remains unclear. Trimming removed 5 bases from V and 0 bases from J, with 15 bases in between. Looked up from germline, CDR1 is SGHRS and CDR2 is YFSETQ. The CDR3 covers 16 residues.

The CDR3 sequence is CASSPGGRGYTF. CDR3 in DNA: TGTGCCAGCAGTCCAGGGGGCCGTGGCTACACCTTC. V is TRBV28 and J is TRBJ1-2; 8 bases are a match to TRBD1. Per germline, CDR1 MDHEN and CDR2 SYDVKM. The CDR3 runs to 12 residues. V was clipped by 5 bases and J by 7 bases; unmatched bases: 3.

The chain carries TRBV27 and TRBJ2-1; no clear D. V dropped 6 bases and J dropped 4 bases, with 4 bases sitting between them. This CDR3 has 11 residues. The germline gives CDR1 MNHEY, CDR2 SMNVEV (reference sequence). CDR3 sequence: CASRLYNEQFF. The CDR3 coding sequence is TGTGCCAGCAGACTTTACAATGAGCAGTTCTTC.

J is TRBJ1-1 and V is TRBV2; D might be TRBD1 (6 bases). Trimming removed 1 base from V and 6 bases from J, with 9 bases in between. The CDR3 spans 13 residues. CDR1 is SNHLY, CDR2 FYNNEI, per germline. In DNA form, the CDR3 reads TGTGCCAGCAGTGAAGAAGCAGGGGCTGAAGCTTTCTTT. Translation gives CASSEEAGAEAFF.